This is a list of T cell receptor beta chains from one sample in a study of cytomegalovirus exposure and HLA in healthy donors. Sequencing was performed with immunoSEQ multiplex PCR; in TCRdb, only in-frame clones are kept and a portion is missing. Of about 180,000 clones in the sample, roughly 79% were seen once. Sequenced input: PBMCs. All receptors derive from a woman between 45 and 65 years old in good health and CMV-seropositive. Each CDR3 is given with its conserved first and last residue. The D gene is left open where the match is weak. Clone size is given for some rows only: seen once, a few or many times, or a class if the clone is expanded.

V gene	clone size	D gene	J gene	CDR3 DNA	CDR3 protein
TRBV30	-	TRBD1	TRBJ1-4	TGTGCCTGGAACAGGGGGCGCGACACTAATGAAAAACTGTTTTTT	CAWNRGRDTNEKLFF
TRBV7-3	-	-	TRBJ1-1	TGTGCCAGCAGCTTATACATGAACACTGAAGCTTTCTTT	CASSLYMNTEAFF
TRBV5-1	-	TRBD1	TRBJ1-2	TGCGCCAGCAGCTTGGCCACCAACCGACAGGGACCTAACTATGGCTACACCTTC	CASSLATNRQGPNYGYTF
TRBV28	-	TRBD1	TRBJ2-3	TGTGCCAGCAGTTTAACGACAGGGGGGCTAGATACGCAGTATTTT	CASSLTTGGLDTQYF
TRBV5-6	-	-	TRBJ1-1	TGTGCCAGCAGCTTAGTGGGGGCTAGGAACACTGAAGCTTTCTTT	CASSLVGARNTEAFF
TRBV19	-	-	TRBJ1-2	TGTGCCAGTAGCCCGCCCCTACAGGGCGCCTATGGCTACACCTTC	CASSPPLQGAYGYTF
TRBV27	-	TRBD1	TRBJ1-5	TGTGCCAGCAGTCTCTGGACAGGGGAGCAGCCCCAGCATTTT	CASSLWTGEQPQHF
TRBV29-1	-	TRBD1	TRBJ2-7	TGCAGCGTTCCCTCCGGGACAGGGGGGGACTACGAGCAGTACTTC	CSVPSGTGGDYEQYF
TRBV7-9	once	TRBD1	TRBJ1-1	TGTGCCAGCAGCATACCAGGGGGTGGAACTGAAGCTTTCTTT	CASSIPGGGTEAFF
TRBV30	few	TRBD1	TRBJ1-6	TGTGCCTGGAGTGTACGACAGGGTTATAATTCACCCCTCCACTTT	CAWSVRQGYNSPLHF
TRBV19	-	-	TRBJ2-1	TGTGCCAGCCACAACGACGAGGTCGAGCAGTTCTTC	CASHNDEVEQFF
TRBV15	-	TRBD1	TRBJ1-2	TGTGCCACCAGCTATGATAAGGGGGCTGAGGGCTACACCTTC	CATSYDKGAEGYTF
TRBV4-3	-	-	TRBJ2-2	TGCGCCAGCAGCCAAGACTCCACAATCACCGGGGAGCTGTTTTTT	CASSQDSTITGELFF
TRBV4-3	-	-	TRBJ1-6	TGCGCCAGCAGCCAAACCCTGCGGGCGGGGTTTGGTTCACCCCTCCACTTT	CASSQTLRAGFGSPLHF
TRBV18	-	-	TRBJ2-7	TGTGCCAGCTCACCAACCCCGCAGGGCGAGCAGTACTTC	CASSPTPQGEQYF
TRBV5-6	-	-	TRBJ2-4	TGTGCCAGCAGCTTGGGTAACCCCGGGGACATTCAGTACTTC	CASSLGNPGDIQYF
TRBV5-1	-	TRBD2	TRBJ2-1	TGCGCCAGCAGCTTCTTAGCGGGAGAGGAGAGCAATGAGCAGTTCTTC	CASSFLAGEESNEQFF
TRBV10-3	-	-	TRBJ2-5	TGTGCCATCAGTGAGTTAGTCCAAGAGACCCAGTACTTC	CAISELVQETQYF
TRBV28	-	-	TRBJ2-1	TGTGCCAGCAGTGGTGATCTAGCTGTTATCTCCTACAATGAGCAGTTCTTC	CASSGDLAVISYNEQFF
TRBV9	-	-	TRBJ2-1	TGTGCCAGCAGCGAGTTGGTTGGCCGTAATGAGCAGTTCTTC	CASSELVGRNEQFF
TRBV5-1	-	-	TRBJ1-1	TGCGCCAGCAGCTTGGATAGAGGAACTGAAGCTTTCTTT	CASSLDRGTEAFF
TRBV5-4	-	TRBD1	TRBJ1-2	TGTGCCAGCAGCTTCCCGACAGGGGCGAGCTATGGCTACACCTTC	CASSFPTGASYGYTF
TRBV7-9	once	-	TRBJ2-1	TGTGCCAGCAGCTTAGGAGGCCAGGGGCGGGATGAGCAGTTCTTC	CASSLGGQGRDEQFF
TRBV7-2	-	-	TRBJ1-2	TGTGCCAGCAGCTTGGACCGGGCTACAGGCAGTGGCTACACCTTC	CASSLDRATGSGYTF
TRBV2	-	TRBD1	TRBJ2-7	TGTGCCAGCGGGTATACAGGGGGATTCGCCTACGAGCAGTACTTC	CASGYTGGFAYEQYF
TRBV9	-	TRBD2	TRBJ2-1	TGTGCCAGCAGCGTAAGCGGGAGCGTAGACAATGAGCAGTTCTTC	CASSVSGSVDNEQFF
TRBV19	-	-	TRBJ1-2	TGTGCCAGTAGTATAGGCTCGGGTGGCTACACCTTC	CASSIGSGGYTF
TRBV5-1	-	TRBD2	TRBJ2-7	TGCGCCAGCAGCTTAACGATGGTAGCGGGGGGGAGCTACGAGCAGTACTTC	CASSLTMVAGGSYEQYF